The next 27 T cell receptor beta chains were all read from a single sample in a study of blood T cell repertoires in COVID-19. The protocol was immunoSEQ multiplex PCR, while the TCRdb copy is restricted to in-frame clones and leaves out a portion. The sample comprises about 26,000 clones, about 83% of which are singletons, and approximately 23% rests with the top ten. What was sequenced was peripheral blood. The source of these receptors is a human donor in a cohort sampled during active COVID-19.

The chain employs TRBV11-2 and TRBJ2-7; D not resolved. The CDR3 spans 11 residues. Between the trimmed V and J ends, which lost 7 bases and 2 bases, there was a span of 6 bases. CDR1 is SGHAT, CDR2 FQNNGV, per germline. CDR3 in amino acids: CASTSAYEQYF. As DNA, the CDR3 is TGTGCCAGCACGAGCGCCTACGAGCAGTACTTC.

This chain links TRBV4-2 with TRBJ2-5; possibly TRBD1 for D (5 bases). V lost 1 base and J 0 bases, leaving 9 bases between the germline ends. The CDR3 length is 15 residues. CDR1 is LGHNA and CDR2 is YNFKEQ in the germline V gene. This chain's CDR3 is CASSQVRANQETQYF. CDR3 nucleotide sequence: TGTGCCAGCAGCCAAGTCAGGGCGAACCAAGAGACCCAGTACTTC.

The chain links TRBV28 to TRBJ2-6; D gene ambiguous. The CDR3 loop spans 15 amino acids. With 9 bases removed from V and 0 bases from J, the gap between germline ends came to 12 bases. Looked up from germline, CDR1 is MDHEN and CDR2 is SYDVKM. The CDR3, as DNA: TGTGCCAGTATAGTCAGGAACTCTGGGGCCAACGTCCTGACTTTC. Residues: CASIVRNSGANVLTF. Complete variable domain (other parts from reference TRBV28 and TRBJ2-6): DVKVTQSSRYLVKRTGEKVFLECVQDMDHENMFWYRQDPGLGLRLIYFSYDVKMKEKGDIPEGYSVSREKKERFSLILESASTNQTSMYLCASIVRNSGANVLTFGAGSRLTVL.

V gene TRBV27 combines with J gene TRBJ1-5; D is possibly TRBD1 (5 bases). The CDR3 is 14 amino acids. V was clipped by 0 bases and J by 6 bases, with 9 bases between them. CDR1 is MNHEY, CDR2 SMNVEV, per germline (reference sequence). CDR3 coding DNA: TGTGCCAGCAGTTTATCGGTGGGGGGTCAGCCCCAGCATTTT. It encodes CASSLSVGGQPQHF.

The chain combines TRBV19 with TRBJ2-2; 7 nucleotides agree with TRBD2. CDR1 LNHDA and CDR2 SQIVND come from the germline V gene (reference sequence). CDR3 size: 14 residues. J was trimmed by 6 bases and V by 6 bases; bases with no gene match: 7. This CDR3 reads CASRTSDFSGELFF. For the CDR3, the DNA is TGTGCCAGTAGAACTAGCGACTTCTCCGGGGAGCTGTTTTTT.

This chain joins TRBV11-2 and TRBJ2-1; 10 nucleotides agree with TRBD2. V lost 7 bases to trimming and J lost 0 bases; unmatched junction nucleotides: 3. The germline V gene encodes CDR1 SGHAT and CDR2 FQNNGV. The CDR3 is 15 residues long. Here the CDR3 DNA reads TGTGCCAGCACGAGGACTAGCGGCTCCTACAATGAGCAGTTCTTC. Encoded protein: CASTRTSGSYNEQFF.

This chain's CDR3 is CASGLGGGDTQYF. DNA of the CDR3: TGTGCTAGTGGCCTGGGGGGGGGAGATACGCAGTATTTT. The chain combines TRBV12-5 with TRBJ2-3; 7 positions agree with TRBD2. CDR3 length equals 13 residues. Germline loops: CDR1 LGHNT, CDR2 FRNRAP. The V gene end was trimmed by 6 bases and the J gene end by 5 bases; junction bases not matched to a gene: 5.

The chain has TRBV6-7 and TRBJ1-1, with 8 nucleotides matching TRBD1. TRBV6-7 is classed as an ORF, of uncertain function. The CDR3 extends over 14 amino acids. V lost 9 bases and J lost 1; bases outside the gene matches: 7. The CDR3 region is CARSPGTGNTEAFF. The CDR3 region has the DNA TGTGCCAGGAGTCCCGGGACAGGGAACACTGAAGCTTTCTTT.

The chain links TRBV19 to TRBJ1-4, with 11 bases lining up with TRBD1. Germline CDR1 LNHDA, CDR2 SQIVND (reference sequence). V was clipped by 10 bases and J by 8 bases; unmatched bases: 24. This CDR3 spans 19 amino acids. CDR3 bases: TGTGCCACCAGGTCTGGAATTGGGACAGGGGGACCCCTGGGGGAAAAACTGTTTTTT. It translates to CATRSGIGTGGPLGEKLFF. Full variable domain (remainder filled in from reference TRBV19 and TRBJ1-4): DGGITQSPKYLFRKEGQNVTLSCEQNLNHDAMYWYRQDPGQGLRLIYYSQIVNDFQKGDIAEGYSVSREKKESFPLTVTSAQKNPTAFYLCATRSGIGTGGPLGEKLFFGSGTQLSVL.

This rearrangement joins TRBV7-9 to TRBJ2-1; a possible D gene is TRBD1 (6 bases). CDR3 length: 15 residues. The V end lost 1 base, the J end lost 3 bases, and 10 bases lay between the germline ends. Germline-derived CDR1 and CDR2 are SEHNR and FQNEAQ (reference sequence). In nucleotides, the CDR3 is TGTGCCAGCAGCTTAGTTGGGGGCGTCTACAATGAGCAGTTCTTC. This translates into CASSLVGGVYNEQFF.

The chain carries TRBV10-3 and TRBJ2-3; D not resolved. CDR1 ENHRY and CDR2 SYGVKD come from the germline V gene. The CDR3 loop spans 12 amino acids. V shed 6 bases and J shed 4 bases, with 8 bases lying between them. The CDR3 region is CAISGESDTQYF. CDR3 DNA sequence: TGTGCCATCAGCGGAGAGTCAGATACGCAGTATTTT.

The CDR3 loop reads CASSQEPSGSGNIQYF. For the CDR3, the DNA is TGCGCCAGCAGCCAAGAGCCCAGCGGGAGCGGAAACATTCAGTACTTC. The chain carries TRBV4-3 and TRBJ2-4; 8 nucleotides line up with TRBD2. Germline CDR1 is LGHNA and CDR2 is YSLEER. Trimming at V came to 0 bases and at J to 6 bases, leaving 7 bases not matched to a gene. The CDR3 length is 16 residues.

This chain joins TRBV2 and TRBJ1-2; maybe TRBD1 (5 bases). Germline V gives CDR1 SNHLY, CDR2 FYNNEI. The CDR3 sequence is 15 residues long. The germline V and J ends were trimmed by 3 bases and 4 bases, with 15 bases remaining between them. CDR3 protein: CASSEGGRSSYGYTF. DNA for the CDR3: TGTGCCAGCAGTGAGGGGGGGAGAAGTAGCTATGGCTACACCTTC.

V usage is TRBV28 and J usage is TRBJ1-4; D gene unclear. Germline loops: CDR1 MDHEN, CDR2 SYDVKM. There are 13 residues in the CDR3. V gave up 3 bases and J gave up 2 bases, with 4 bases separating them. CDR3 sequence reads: CASSFPTNEKLFF. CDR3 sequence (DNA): TGTGCCAGCAGTTTTCCGACTAATGAAAAACTGTTTTTT.

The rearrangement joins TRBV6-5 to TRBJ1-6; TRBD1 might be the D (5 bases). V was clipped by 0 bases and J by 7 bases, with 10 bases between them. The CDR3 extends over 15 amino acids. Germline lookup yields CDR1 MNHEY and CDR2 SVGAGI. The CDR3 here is CASSYSTVRNSPLHF. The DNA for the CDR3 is TGTGCCAGCAGTTACTCGACAGTCCGGAATTCACCCCTCCACTTT.

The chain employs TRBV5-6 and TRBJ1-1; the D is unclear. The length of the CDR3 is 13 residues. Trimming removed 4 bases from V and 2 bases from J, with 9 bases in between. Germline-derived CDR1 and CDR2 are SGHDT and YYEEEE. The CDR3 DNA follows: TGTGCCAGCAGCGGAGGCTTAAACACTGAAGCTTTCTTT. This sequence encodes CASSGGLNTEAFF.

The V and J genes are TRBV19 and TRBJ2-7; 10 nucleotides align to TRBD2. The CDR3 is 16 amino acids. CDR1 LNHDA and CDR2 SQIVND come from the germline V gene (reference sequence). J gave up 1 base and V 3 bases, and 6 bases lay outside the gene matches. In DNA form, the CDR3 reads TGTGCCAGTAGTATCTATCCAGCGGGAGGGTCCTACGAGCAGTACTTC. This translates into CASSIYPAGGSYEQYF.

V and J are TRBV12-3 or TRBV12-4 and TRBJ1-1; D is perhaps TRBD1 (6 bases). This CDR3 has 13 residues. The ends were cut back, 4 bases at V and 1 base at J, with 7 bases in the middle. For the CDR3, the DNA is TGTGCCAGCAGTTGGACAGAGAACACTGAAGCTTTCTTT. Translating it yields CASSWTENTEAFF.

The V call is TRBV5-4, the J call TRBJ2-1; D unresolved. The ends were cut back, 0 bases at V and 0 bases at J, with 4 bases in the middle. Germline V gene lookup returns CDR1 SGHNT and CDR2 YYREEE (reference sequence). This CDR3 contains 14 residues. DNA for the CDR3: TGTGCCAGCAGCTTGGGCAGCTCCTACAATGAGCAGTTCTTC. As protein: CASSLGSSYNEQFF.

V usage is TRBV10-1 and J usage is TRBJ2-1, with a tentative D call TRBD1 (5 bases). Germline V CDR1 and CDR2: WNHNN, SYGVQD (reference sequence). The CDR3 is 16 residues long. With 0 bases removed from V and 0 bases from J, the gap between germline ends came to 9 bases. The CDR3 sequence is CASSESRASSYNEQFF. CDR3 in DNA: TGCGCCAGCAGTGAGTCCAGGGCGAGCTCCTACAATGAGCAGTTCTTC.

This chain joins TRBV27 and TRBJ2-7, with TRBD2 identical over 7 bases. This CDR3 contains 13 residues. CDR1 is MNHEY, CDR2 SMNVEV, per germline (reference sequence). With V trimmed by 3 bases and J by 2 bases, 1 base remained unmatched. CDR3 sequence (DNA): TGTGCCAGCAGTTTTGGGACTACCTACGAGCAGTACTTC. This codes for CASSFGTTYEQYF.

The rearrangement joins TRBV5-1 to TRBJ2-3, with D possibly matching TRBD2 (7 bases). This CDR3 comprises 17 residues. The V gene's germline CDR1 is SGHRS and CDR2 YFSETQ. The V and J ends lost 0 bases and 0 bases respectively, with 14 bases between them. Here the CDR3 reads CASSLAGGRPSTDTQYF. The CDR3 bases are TGCGCCAGCAGCTTGGCCGGGGGGCGCCCTAGCACAGATACGCAGTATTTT.

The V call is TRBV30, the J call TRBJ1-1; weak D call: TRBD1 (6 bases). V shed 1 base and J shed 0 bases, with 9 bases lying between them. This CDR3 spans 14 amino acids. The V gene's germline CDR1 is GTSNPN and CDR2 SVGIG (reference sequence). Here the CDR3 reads CAWSAPGVNTEAFF. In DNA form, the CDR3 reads TGTGCCTGGAGTGCCCCAGGGGTGAACACTGAAGCTTTCTTT. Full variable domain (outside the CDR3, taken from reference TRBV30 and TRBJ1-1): SQTIHQWPATLVQPVGSPLSLECTVEGTSNPNLYWYRQAAGRGLQLLFYSVGIGQISSEVPQNLSASRPQDRQFILSSKKLLLSDSGFYLCAWSAPGVNTEAFFGQGTRLTVV.

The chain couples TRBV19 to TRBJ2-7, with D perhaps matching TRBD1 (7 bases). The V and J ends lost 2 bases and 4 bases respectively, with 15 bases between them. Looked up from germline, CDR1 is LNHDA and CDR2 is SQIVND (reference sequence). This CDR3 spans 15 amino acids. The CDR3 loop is CASSITPGGHYEQYF. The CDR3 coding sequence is TGTGCCAGTAGTATAACTCCAGGGGGGCATTACGAGCAGTACTTC.

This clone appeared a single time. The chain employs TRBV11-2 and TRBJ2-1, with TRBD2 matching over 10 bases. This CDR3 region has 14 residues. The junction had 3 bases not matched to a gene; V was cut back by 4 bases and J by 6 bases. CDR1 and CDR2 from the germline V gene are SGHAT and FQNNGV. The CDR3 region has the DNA TGTGCCAGCAGCTCCTCTAGCGGGAGCAATGAGCAGTTCTTC. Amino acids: CASSSSSGSNEQFF.

DNA of the CDR3: TGTGCCAGTAGTGCCATGACCGTTGACAGCTCTGGAAACACCATATATTTT. Translation gives CASSAMTVDSSGNTIYF. The gene calls are TRBV19 and TRBJ1-3; a weak D match, TRBD1 (5 bases). V lost 5 bases and J lost 0, with 17 bases in between. Germline CDR1 is LNHDA and CDR2 is SQIVND (reference sequence). The CDR3 is 17 residues long. Full variable domain (remainder filled in from reference TRBV19 and TRBJ1-3): DGGITQSPKYLFRKEGQNVTLSCEQNLNHDAMYWYRQDPGQGLRLIYYSQIVNDFQKGDIAEGYSVSREKKESFPLTVTSAQKNPTAFYLCASSAMTVDSSGNTIYFGEGSWLTVV.

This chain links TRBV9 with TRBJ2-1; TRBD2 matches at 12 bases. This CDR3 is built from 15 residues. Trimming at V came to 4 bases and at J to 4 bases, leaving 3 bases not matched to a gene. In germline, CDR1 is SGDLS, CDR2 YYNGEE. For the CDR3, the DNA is TGTGCCAGCAGCAGACTAGCGGGAGAGTACAATGAGCAGTTCTTC. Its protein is CASSRLAGEYNEQFF.